A selection of T cell receptor beta chains follows, all from one sample in a study of cytomegalovirus exposure and HLA in healthy donors. Some clones are missing from TCRdb's copy, which holds only in-frame ones; the method was immunoSEQ multiplex PCR. The sample includes fewer than 200,000 clones, around three quarters of them seen just once. The source material was PBMCs. The source is a man in his forties or fifties in good health and CMV-seronegative. Each CDR3 is given with its conserved first and last residue. D genes are given only for firm matches. Clone size is stated in some rows and not others, as once, few, many or a class when expanded.

cdr3_nt cdr3_aa cdr3_length clone_size v_call d_call j_call
TGCGCCAGCAGCCCGGACAGAAGTCAGCCCCAGCATTTT CASSPDRSQPQHF 13 once TRBV4-3 NA TRBJ1-5
TGTGCCAGCAGTGGGCGGACAGGGAACACTGAAGCTTTCTTT CASSGRTGNTEAFF 14 NA TRBV6-1 TRBD1 TRBJ1-1
TGTGCCAGCAGTGAAGAGGGAGGCTTGGGGGAGCAGTACTTC CASSEEGGLGEQYF 14 NA TRBV2 NA TRBJ2-5
TGTGCCATTCCTCGGACAGGGGATCTCTCTGGGGCCAACGTCCTGACTTTC CAIPRTGDLSGANVLTF 17 NA TRBV10-3 TRBD1 TRBJ2-6
TGTGCCAGCTCACCAACGCAGGTCGGGGCTGAAGCTTTCTTT CASSPTQVGAEAFF 14 few TRBV18 NA TRBJ1-1
TGCGCCAGCAGCCCCCGGGACACCCTCACAGATACGCAGTATTTT CASSPRDTLTDTQYF 15 NA TRBV5-1 NA TRBJ2-3
TGTGCCAGTAGTATAGTGTTGGGCTACTCTGGAAACACCATATATTTT CASSIVLGYSGNTIYF 16 NA TRBV19 NA TRBJ1-3
TGTGCCAGCAGCTCCCTCAACTATGGCTACACCTTC CASSSLNYGYTF 12 NA TRBV5-6 NA TRBJ1-2
TGTGCTAGTGGCCGACTAAGACAGGAGACCTACGAGCAGTACTTC CASGRLRQETYEQYF 15 NA TRBV12-5 NA TRBJ2-7
TGTGCCAGCAGCTCCCTTCGGGGGGGTACTGGGGCCAACGTCCTGACTTTC CASSSLRGGTGANVLTF 17 NA TRBV7-2 TRBD2 TRBJ2-6
TGTGCCCCCCCCCAGACAGGGACCGGGGAGCTGTTTTTT CAPPQTGTGELFF 13 few TRBV6-7 TRBD1 TRBJ2-2
TGTGCCAGTGTCCTAGGGGGGGAAGGGGCCAACGTCCTGACTTTC CASVLGGEGANVLTF 15 NA TRBV19 NA TRBJ2-6
TGTGCCAGCAGCCGCGCTGGAGCGCGGGAGCAGTTCTTC CASSRAGAREQFF 13 NA TRBV11-2 NA TRBJ2-1
TGCGCCAGCAGCCAAGCGGGCCTGGGAGGCAATCAGCCCCAGCATTTT CASSQAGLGGNQPQHF 16 NA TRBV4-1 NA TRBJ1-5
TGCGCCAGCAGCCGTTCGGGGGAGGCTAATGAAAAACTGTTTTTT CASSRSGEANEKLFF 15 NA TRBV4-3 NA TRBJ1-4
TGTGCCAGCAGCGTAACAGCTAGCTACGAGCAGTACTTC CASSVTASYEQYF 13 NA TRBV9 NA TRBJ2-7
TGTGCCAGCTCCGCACTACCCGGGGGACTCACAGATACGCAGTATTTT CASSALPGGLTDTQYF 16 NA TRBV11-3 NA TRBJ2-3
TGCGCCAGCAGCCAAGACCGGGCGGGACAGTCCTACGAGCAGTACTTC CASSQDRAGQSYEQYF 16 NA TRBV4-1 NA TRBJ2-7
TGTGCCAGCAGTCTAACCGGGACGGGAGACTATGGCTACACCTTC CASSLTGTGDYGYTF 15 NA TRBV11-2 NA TRBJ1-2
TGTGCCAGCAGTGAAGGGACAGGGCCGGTTAAGGGCTACACCTTC CASSEGTGPVKGYTF 15 NA TRBV6-1 TRBD1 TRBJ1-2
TGCGCCAGCAGCCAAGCCTCTCGATCAGGGACTTTATACAATGAGCAGTTCTTC CASSQASRSGTLYNEQFF 18 NA TRBV4-1 NA TRBJ2-1
TGTGCCAGCAGCTTAGGACAGGGGACCAACGAGCAGTACTTC CASSLGQGTNEQYF 14 NA TRBV7-9 TRBD1 TRBJ2-7
TGCGCCAGCAGCCAAGGCGGATTAAGGAACACAGATACGCAGTATTTT CASSQGGLRNTDTQYF 16 few TRBV4-3 NA TRBJ2-3
TGCGCCAGCAGCGACTCAACAGGTCTCTACGAGCAGTACTTC CASSDSTGLYEQYF 14 NA TRBV5-1 NA TRBJ2-7
TGTGCCAGCAGTCCAGGAGCGGGGGCGAGGTACGAGCAGTACTTC CASSPGAGARYEQYF 15 NA TRBV6-1 TRBD2 TRBJ2-7
TGTGCCAGCAGCTCCGCATCGAGCGGGGCGAACACCGGGGAGCTGTTTTTT CASSSASSGANTGELFF 17 once TRBV5-4 TRBD2 TRBJ2-2
TGTGCCAGCAGTAGGGCAGGGTGGGCCAAAAACATTCAGTACTTC CASSRAGWAKNIQYF 15 NA TRBV6-4 NA TRBJ2-4
TGTGCCAGCAGTTCTACACTAGCGGGCTACTCCTACGAGCAGTACTTC CASSSTLAGYSYEQYF 16 NA TRBV6-5 TRBD2 TRBJ2-7